This TCR beta chain was retrieved from a study of spatial heterogeneity in lung cancer. The study's findings and limits: Compared with follow-up, resection was when ubiquitous expanded tumor TCRs appeared in blood more.

In its sample, this clonotype was seen many times. Antigen: not known. On each TCR cDNA molecule, a unique molecular identifier was present. TCRdb recomputed calls from the 5' RACE reads with MiXCR, one row per CDR3 protein. The table includes some 47,000 distinct CDR3 sequences, around 7.6% detected once. Described time point: sample taken at primary tumor resection. Whole RNA obtained from tumor, nontumor lung or frozen PBMC underwent sequencing without sorting. The CDR3 runs to 18 residues. CDR1 is SEHNR and CDR2 is FQNEAQ in the germline V gene (reference sequence). Germline trimming cut 5 bases from V and 5 bases from J; bases unmatched to any gene: 11.

This receptor was taken from a female donor with early-stage non-small cell lung cancer. This chain links TRBV7-9 with TRBJ2-5, with 16 bases identical to TRBD2. The sequenced sample was PBMCs, obtained at surgery. DNA for the CDR3: TGTGCCAGCAGCCCACAACCGGGACTAGCGGGGGGGCGGGAGACCCAGTACTTC. The encoded protein is CASSPQPGLAGGRETQYF.